These T cell receptor beta chains were read from a single sample in a study of T cells in localized non-small cell lung cancer. TCRdb keeps only in-frame clones here, not all; method: immunoSEQ multiplex PCR. The sample shows roughly 84,000 clones, about 88% of them seen only once. Material: peripheral blood, obtained before any cancer treatment. The source of these receptors is a woman aged 35-75 years with stage I squamous cell lung carcinoma. CDR3s include the opening cysteine and the closing phenylalanine or tryptophan. D genes are given only for firm matches. Clone size is shown for a subset of rows, as once, few, many or a class of expanded clone.

length	V	size	D	J	CDR3	DNA
13	TRBV6-5	once	.	TRBJ1-2	CASSYRAEDGYTF	TGTGCCAGCAGTTACCGGGCTGAGGATGGCTACACCTTC
11	TRBV6-6	once	.	TRBJ1-6	CASSADSPLHF	TGTGCCAGCAGTGCCGATTCACCCCTCCACTTT
9	TRBV20-1	.	.	TRBJ1-4	CTDDEKLFF	TGCACTGATGATGAAAAACTGTTTTTT
18	TRBV4-1	.	.	TRBJ2-2	CASSQQESQGLDAGELFF	TGCGCCAGCAGCCAACAAGAGTCACAGGGTTTGGACGCCGGGGAGCTGTTTTTT
13	TRBV30	.	.	TRBJ1-1	CAWSQAAGTEAFF	TGTGCCTGGAGTCAGGCGGCGGGCACTGAAGCTTTCTTT
15	TRBV9	.	.	TRBJ2-3	CASSVGQRPTDTQYF	TGTGCCAGCAGCGTAGGACAGAGACCCACAGATACGCAGTATTTT
14	TRBV18	.	TRBD1	TRBJ1-5	CASSTGTGNQPQHF	TGTGCCAGCTCAACCGGGACAGGCAATCAGCCCCAGCATTTT
14	TRBV6-6	.	TRBD1	TRBJ1-2	CASSLGQDEVRHTF	TGTGCCAGCAGTTTGGGACAGGACGAAGTTCGGCACACCTTC
14	TRBV27	.	.	TRBJ1-6	CASSLSPPESPLHF	TGTGCCAGCAGTTTAAGTCCCCCAGAGTCACCCCTCCACTTT
15	TRBV30	.	TRBD1	TRBJ1-2	CAWSEPGQGAHGYTF	TGTGCCTGGAGTGAGCCGGGACAGGGGGCCCACGGCTACACCTTC
15	TRBV6-5	.	.	TRBJ1-3	CASSYSWSTGNTIYF	TGTGCCAGCAGTTACTCATGGTCGACAGGAAACACCATATATTTT
15	TRBV7-9	.	.	TRBJ1-1	CASSLVRAGNTEAFF	TGTGCCAGCAGCTTAGTGAGGGCGGGGAACACTGAAGCTTTCTTT
12	TRBV30	.	.	TRBJ1-1	CAWSPISTEAFF	TGTGCCTGGAGTCCGATCTCTACCGAAGCTTTCTTT
11	TRBV7-2	once	.	TRBJ2-1	CASSPGNEQFF	TGTGCCAGCAGCCCTGGGAATGAGCAGTTCTTC
15	TRBV5-1	.	.	TRBJ1-2	CASSLGTDPSYGYTF	TGCGCCAGCAGCTTGGGGACAGATCCCTCCTATGGCTACACCTTC
15	TRBV9	.	.	TRBJ1-4	CASSATEGTNEKLFF	TGTGCCAGCAGCGCCACCGAGGGGACTAATGAAAAACTGTTTTTT
16	TRBV30	.	.	TRBJ1-6	CAWSVKSKGDTSPLHF	TGTGCCTGGAGTGTTAAATCAAAGGGGGATACGTCACCCCTCCACTTT
14	TRBV6-1	.	.	TRBJ2-2	CASTSQGNTGELFF	TGTGCCAGCACCTCCCAGGGGAACACCGGGGAGCTGTTTTTT
14	TRBV11-2	many	.	TRBJ2-7	CASSQDGERFEQYF	TGTGCCAGCAGCCAAGACGGCGAGCGTTTCGAGCAGTACTTC
16	TRBV7-8	.	.	TRBJ1-4	CASSLAAVATNEKLFF	TGTGCCAGCAGCTTAGCAGCCGTTGCAACTAATGAAAAACTGTTTTTT
15	TRBV7-3	.	TRBD1	TRBJ1-2	CASRNGQDRGYGYTF	TGTGCCAGCAGAAACGGACAGGATCGGGGCTATGGCTACACCTTC
12	TRBV27	.	.	TRBJ2-6	CASISGANVLTF	TGTGCCAGCATCTCTGGGGCCAACGTCCTGACTTTC
13	TRBV2	.	.	TRBJ1-1	CASRAEMNTEAFF	TGTGCCAGCAGGGCTGAGATGAACACTGAAGCTTTCTTT
15	TRBV7-8	.	TRBD1	TRBJ2-1	CASSLSGTAYNEQFF	TGTGCCAGCAGCTTATCCGGGACAGCTTACAATGAGCAGTTCTTC
15	TRBV19	.	.	TRBJ2-7	CASSTIPWNGYEQYF	TGTGCCAGTAGTACCATACCCTGGAACGGCTACGAGCAGTACTTC
12	TRBV18	once	TRBD1	TRBJ1-4	CASSPGQGRLFF	TGTGCCAGCTCACCCGGACAGGGGAGGCTGTTTTTT
13	TRBV6-5	.	TRBD1	TRBJ1-2	CASSDRGLDGYTF	TGTGCCAGCAGTGACAGGGGGTTGGATGGCTACACCTTC
15	TRBV5-1	.	TRBD1	TRBJ1-4	CASSLGQGQSEKLFF	TGCGCCAGCAGCTTGGGACAGGGGCAGAGTGAAAAACTGTTTTTT
14	TRBV14	.	.	TRBJ1-6	CASRQDSYNSPLHF	TGTGCCAGCAGACAGGATTCCTATAATTCACCCCTCCACTTT
15	TRBV10-3	.	.	TRBJ1-2	CAISELDTFAYGYTF	TGTGCCATCAGTGAGCTTGACACCTTTGCCTATGGCTACACCTTC
14	TRBV5-1	.	.	TRBJ2-5	CASTNRGGGETQYF	TGCGCCAGTACAAACAGGGGCGGGGGAGAGACCCAGTACTTC
13	TRBV10-1	once	.	TRBJ2-2	CASSERGDGELFF	TGCGCCAGCAGCGAAAGGGGGGACGGGGAGCTGTTTTTT
14	TRBV6-5	once	.	TRBJ1-2	CASSYRQASYGYTF	TGTGCCAGCAGTTATAGACAGGCCAGCTATGGCTACACCTTC
14	TRBV7-9	.	.	TRBJ2-2	CASSLGVNTGELFF	TGTGCCAGCAGCTTAGGGGTTAACACCGGGGAGCTGTTTTTT
12	TRBV6-6	once	.	TRBJ1-2	CASSSPGGGYTF	TGTGCCAGCAGTTCCCCCGGAGGCGGCTACACCTTC
13	TRBV19	.	.	TRBJ1-5	CASSKGEDQPQHF	TGTGCCAGTAGTAAGGGAGAGGATCAGCCCCAGCATTTT
13	TRBV2	.	.	TRBJ1-3	CASSERVGNTIYF	TGTGCCAGCAGTGAACGGGTGGGAAACACCATATATTTT
14	TRBV5-6	.	TRBD1	TRBJ1-6	CASSSTGGRSPLHF	TGTGCCAGCAGCTCGACAGGGGGAAGATCACCCCTCCACTTT
15	TRBV13	.	.	TRBJ1-1	CASSLGRIMNTEAFF	TGTGCCAGCAGCTTAGGCCGGATCATGAACACTGAAGCTTTCTTT
15	TRBV4-2	.	.	TRBJ2-2	CASSPASGFSGELFF	TGTGCCAGCAGCCCGGCGAGCGGGTTTAGCGGGGAGCTGTTTTTT
14	TRBV15	.	.	TRBJ2-7	CATSLAGIRVEQYF	TGTGCCACCAGCTTGGCAGGGATTCGAGTCGAGCAGTACTTC
15	TRBV5-8	.	.	TRBJ2-3	CASSWEAGTTDTQYF	TGTGCCAGCAGCTGGGAGGCAGGGACCACAGATACGCAGTATTTT
15	TRBV28	.	TRBD1	TRBJ2-5	CASSPQGATKETQYF	TGTGCCAGCAGCCCACAGGGGGCAACCAAAGAGACCCAGTACTTC
14	TRBV18	.	.	TRBJ2-7	CASSPPPGGYEQYF	TGTGCCAGCTCACCACCTCCCGGGGGTTACGAGCAGTACTTC
13	TRBV9	.	.	TRBJ2-7	CASSGGPRDEQYF	TGTGCCAGCAGCGGGGGACCACGGGACGAGCAGTACTTC
13	TRBV7-9	.	.	TRBJ2-7	CASSSGPSYEQYF	TGTGCCAGCAGCTCTGGACCTTCCTACGAGCAGTACTTC
13	TRBV10-2	.	.	TRBJ1-2	CASRDREKIGYTF	TGCGCCAGCAGGGACAGAGAGAAGATCGGCTACACCTTC
17	TRBV5-4	.	TRBD1	TRBJ2-6	CASSLDTGGSGANVLTF	TGTGCCAGCAGCTTGGATACAGGGGGCTCTGGGGCCAACGTCCTGACTTTC
16	TRBV7-8	once	TRBD1	TRBJ2-7	CASSLTFRGLTDEQYF	TGTGCCAGCAGCCTAACGTTCAGGGGGCTTACCGACGAGCAGTACTTC
15	TRBV6-5	.	TRBD1	TRBJ2-2	CASSFRQGNTGELFF	TGTGCCAGCAGCTTCCGACAGGGGAACACCGGGGAGCTGTTTTTT
14	TRBV7-8	.	.	TRBJ1-5	CASSPGRSNQPQHF	TGTGCCAGCAGCCCTGGACGGAGTAATCAGCCCCAGCATTTT
15	TRBV4-1	.	.	TRBJ2-5	CASSQEASPRGTQYF	TGCGCCAGCAGCCAAGAGGCTAGCCCTCGTGGGACCCAGTACTTC
13	TRBV5-6	.	.	TRBJ2-5	CASSLNAGQEQYF	TGTGCCAGCAGCTTGAACGCGGGGCAGGAGCAGTACTTC
15	TRBV5-4	.	.	TRBJ2-2	CASSHVSGANGELFF	TGTGCCAGCAGCCACGTTTCCGGGGCGAACGGGGAGCTGTTTTTT
13	TRBV16	.	.	TRBJ1-1	CASSQSRGAGAFF	TGTGCCAGCAGCCAATCTCGGGGGGCTGGAGCTTTCTTT
15	TRBV7-8	.	TRBD1	TRBJ2-7	CASSLARRTGSEQYF	TGTGCCAGCAGCTTAGCTCGTCGGACAGGGTCCGAGCAGTACTTC
13	TRBV19	.	.	TRBJ1-5	CASNGRLYQPQHF	TGTGCCAGTAACGGCAGACTCTATCAGCCCCAGCATTTT
14	TRBV7-2	few	.	TRBJ2-2	CASSLQLVNGELFF	TGTGCCAGCAGCTTACAACTAGTTAACGGGGAGCTGTTTTTT
14	TRBV28	.	TRBD1	TRBJ1-2	CASRVIQGASGYTF	TGTGCCAGCAGAGTTATCCAGGGGGCGAGTGGCTACACCTTC
15	TRBV6-5	.	.	TRBJ1-4	CASSLGDLPNEKLFF	TGTGCCAGCAGCCTCGGAGATTTGCCTAATGAAAAACTGTTTTTT